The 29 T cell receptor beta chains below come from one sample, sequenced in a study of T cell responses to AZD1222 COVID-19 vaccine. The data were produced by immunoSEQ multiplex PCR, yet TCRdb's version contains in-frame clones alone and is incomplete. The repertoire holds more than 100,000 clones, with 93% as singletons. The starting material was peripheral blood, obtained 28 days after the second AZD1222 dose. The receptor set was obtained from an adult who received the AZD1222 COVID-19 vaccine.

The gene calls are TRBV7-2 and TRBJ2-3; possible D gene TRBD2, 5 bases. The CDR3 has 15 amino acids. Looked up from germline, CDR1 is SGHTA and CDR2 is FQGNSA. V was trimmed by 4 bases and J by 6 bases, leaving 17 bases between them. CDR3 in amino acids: CASSSLTGFLDTQYF. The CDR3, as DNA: TGTGCCAGCAGCTCCCTGACGGGGTTCCTCGATACGCAGTATTTT.

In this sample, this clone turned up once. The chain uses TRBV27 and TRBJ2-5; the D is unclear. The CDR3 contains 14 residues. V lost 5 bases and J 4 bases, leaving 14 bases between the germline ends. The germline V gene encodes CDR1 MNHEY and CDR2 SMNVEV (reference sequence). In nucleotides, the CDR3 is TGTGCCAGCAGTACGGAGAGTGGGTCAGAGACCCAGTACTTC. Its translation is CASSTESGSETQYF.

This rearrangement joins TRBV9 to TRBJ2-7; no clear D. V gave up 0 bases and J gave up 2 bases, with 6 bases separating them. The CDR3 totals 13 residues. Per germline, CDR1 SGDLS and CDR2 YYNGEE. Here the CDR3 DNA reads TGTGCCAGCAGCGTAGAAGATGCCTACGAGCAGTACTTC. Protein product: CASSVEDAYEQYF. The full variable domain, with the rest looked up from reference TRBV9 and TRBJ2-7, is DSGVTQTPKHLITATGQRVTLRCSPRSGDLSVYWYQQSLDQGLQFLIQYYNGEERAKGNILERFSAQQFPDLHSELNLSSLELGDSALYFCASSVEDAYEQYFGPGTRLTVT.

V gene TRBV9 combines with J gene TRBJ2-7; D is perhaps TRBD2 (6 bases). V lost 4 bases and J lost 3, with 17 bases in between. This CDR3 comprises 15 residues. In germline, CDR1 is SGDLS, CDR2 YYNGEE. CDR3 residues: CASSLTAGRNYEQYF. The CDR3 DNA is TGTGCCAGCAGCCTGACAGCGGGCCGTAACTACGAGCAGTACTTC. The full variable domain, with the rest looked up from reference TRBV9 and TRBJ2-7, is DSGVTQTPKHLITATGQRVTLRCSPRSGDLSVYWYQQSLDQGLQFLIQYYNGEERAKGNILERFSAQQFPDLHSELNLSSLELGDSALYFCASSLTAGRNYEQYFGPGTRLTVT.

The CDR3 reads CASSIEAGNYGYTF. The CDR3 bases are TGTGCCAGTAGTATAGAGGCAGGGAACTATGGCTACACCTTC. The chain recombines TRBV19 with TRBJ1-2; tentative D call: TRBD1 (5 bases). Germline V lookup: CDR1 LNHDA, CDR2 SQIVND (reference sequence). This CDR3 comprises 14 residues. Deletions cut 0 bases from V and 2 bases from J, with 7 bases between.

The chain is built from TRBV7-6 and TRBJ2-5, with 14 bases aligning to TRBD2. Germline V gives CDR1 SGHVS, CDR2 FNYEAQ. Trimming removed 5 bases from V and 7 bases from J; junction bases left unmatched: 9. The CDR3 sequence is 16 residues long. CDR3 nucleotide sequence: TGTGCCAGCAGCCCGAGAGGGACTAGCGGGAGAGGGACCCAGTACTTC. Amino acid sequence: CASSPRGTSGRGTQYF.

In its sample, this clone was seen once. The CDR3 is CASGGGLALRGELFF. The DNA of the CDR3 is TGTGCTAGTGGTGGGGGACTAGCGCTCCGAGGGGAGCTGTTTTTT. The genes are TRBV12-5 and TRBJ2-2; TRBD2 matches 10 bases. Germline V gene sequence: CDR1 LGHNT, CDR2 FRNRAP. The CDR3 is 15 amino acids. J was trimmed by 8 bases and V by 5 bases; bases with no gene match: 8.

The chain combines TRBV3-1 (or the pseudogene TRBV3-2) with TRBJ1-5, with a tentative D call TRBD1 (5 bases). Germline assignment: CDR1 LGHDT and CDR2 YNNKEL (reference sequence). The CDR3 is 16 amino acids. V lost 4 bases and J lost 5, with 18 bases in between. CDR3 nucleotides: TGTGCCAGCAGCCGTCGAAAGGGGCAGGGACATCAGCCCCAGCATTTT. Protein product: CASSRRKGQGHQPQHF.

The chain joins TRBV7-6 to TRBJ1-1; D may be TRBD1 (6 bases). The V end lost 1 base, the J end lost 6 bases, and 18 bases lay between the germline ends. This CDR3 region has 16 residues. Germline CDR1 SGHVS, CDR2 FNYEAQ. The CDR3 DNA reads TGTGCCAGCAGCTTAGGCCCCTCGGACAGCAAACCTGAAGCTTTCTTT. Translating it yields CASSLGPSDSKPEAFF.

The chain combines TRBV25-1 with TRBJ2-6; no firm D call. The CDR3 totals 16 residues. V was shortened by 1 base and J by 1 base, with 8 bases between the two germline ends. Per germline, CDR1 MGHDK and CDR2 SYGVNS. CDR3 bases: TGTGCCAGCAGTGAATTAGGCCATTCTGGGGCCAACGTCCTGACTTTC. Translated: CASSELGHSGANVLTF.

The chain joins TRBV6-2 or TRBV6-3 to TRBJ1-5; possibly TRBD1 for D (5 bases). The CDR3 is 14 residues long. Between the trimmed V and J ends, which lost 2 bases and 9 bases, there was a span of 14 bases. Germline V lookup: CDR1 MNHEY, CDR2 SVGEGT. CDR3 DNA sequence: TGTGCCAGCAGTTACGACAGTCCGATGATGCCCCAGCATTTT. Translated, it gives CASSYDSPMMPQHF.

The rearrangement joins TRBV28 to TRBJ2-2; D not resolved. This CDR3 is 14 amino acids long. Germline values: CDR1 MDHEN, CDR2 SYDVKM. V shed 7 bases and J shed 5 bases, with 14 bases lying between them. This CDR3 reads CASMIFAPTGELFF. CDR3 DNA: TGTGCCAGCATGATATTCGCTCCTACCGGGGAGCTGTTTTTT.

The CDR3 nucleotides read TGTGCCAGCAGCCCAATTCGCGAGGGGCACCGCTATGGCTACACCTTC. This gives the protein CASSPIREGHRYGYTF. The J gene is TRBJ1-2, the V gene TRBV6-2 or TRBV6-3; D is perhaps TRBD1 (5 bases). The CDR3 consists of 16 residues. CDR1 is MNHEY and CDR2 is SVGEGT in the germline V gene. Trimming removed 6 bases at V and 4 bases at J, with 21 bases between.

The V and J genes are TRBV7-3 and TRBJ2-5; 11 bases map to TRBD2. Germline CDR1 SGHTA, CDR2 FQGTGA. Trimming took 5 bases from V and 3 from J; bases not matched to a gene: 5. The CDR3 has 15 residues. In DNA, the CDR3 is TGTGCCAGCAGCCCGACTAGCGGGGCCAAAGAGACCCAGTACTTC. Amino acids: CASSPTSGAKETQYF. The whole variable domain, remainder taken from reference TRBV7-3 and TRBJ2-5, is GAGVSQTPSNKVTEKGKYVELRCDPISGHTALYWYRQSLGQGPEFLIYFQGTGAADDSGLPNDRFFAVRPEGSVSTLKIQRTERGDSAVYLCASSPTSGAKETQYFGPGTRLLVL.

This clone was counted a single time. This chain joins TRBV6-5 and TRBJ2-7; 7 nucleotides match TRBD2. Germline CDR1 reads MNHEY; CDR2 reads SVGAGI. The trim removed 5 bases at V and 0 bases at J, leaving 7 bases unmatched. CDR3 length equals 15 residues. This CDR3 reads CASSTDGGSSYEQYF. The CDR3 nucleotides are TGTGCCAGCAGTACCGACGGGGGGAGCTCCTACGAGCAGTACTTC.

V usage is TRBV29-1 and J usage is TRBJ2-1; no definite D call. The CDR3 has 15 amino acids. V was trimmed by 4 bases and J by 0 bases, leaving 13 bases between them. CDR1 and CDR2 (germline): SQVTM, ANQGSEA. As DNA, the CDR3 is TGCAGCGTTGCTCTCCAGGAGAGCTCCTACAATGAGCAGTTCTTC. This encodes CSVALQESSYNEQFF.

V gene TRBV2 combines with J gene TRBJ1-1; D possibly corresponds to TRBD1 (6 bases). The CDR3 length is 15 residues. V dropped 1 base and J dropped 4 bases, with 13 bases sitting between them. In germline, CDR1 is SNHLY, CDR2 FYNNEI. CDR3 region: CASSEEDSTGTEAFF. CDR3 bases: TGTGCCAGCAGTGAAGAAGACTCGACAGGCACTGAAGCTTTCTTT.

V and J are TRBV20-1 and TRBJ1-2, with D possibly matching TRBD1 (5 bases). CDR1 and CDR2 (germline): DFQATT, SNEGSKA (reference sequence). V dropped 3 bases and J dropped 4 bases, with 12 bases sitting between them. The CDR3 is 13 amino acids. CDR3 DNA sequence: TGCAGTGCTAGTCACCCTGGGGGCTATGGCTACACCTTC. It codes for CSASHPGGYGYTF.

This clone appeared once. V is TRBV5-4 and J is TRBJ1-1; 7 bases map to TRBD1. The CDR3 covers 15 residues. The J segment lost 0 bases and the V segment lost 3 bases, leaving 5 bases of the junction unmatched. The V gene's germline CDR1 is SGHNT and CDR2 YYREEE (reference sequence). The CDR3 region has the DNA TGTGCCAGCAGCTCTACAGGGGCCCTGAACACTGAAGCTTTCTTT. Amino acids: CASSSTGALNTEAFF. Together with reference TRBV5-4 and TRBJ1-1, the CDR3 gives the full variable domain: ETGVTQSPTHLIKTRGQQVTLRCSSQSGHNTVSWYQQALGQGPQFIFQYYREEENGRGNFPPRFSGLQFPNYSSELNVNALELDDSALYLCASSSTGALNTEAFFGQGTRLTVV.

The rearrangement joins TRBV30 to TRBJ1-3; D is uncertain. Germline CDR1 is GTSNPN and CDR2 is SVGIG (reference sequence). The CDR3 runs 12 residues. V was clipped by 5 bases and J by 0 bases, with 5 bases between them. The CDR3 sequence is CAWGLSGNTIYF. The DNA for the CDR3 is TGTGCCTGGGGCCTCTCTGGAAACACCATATATTTT.

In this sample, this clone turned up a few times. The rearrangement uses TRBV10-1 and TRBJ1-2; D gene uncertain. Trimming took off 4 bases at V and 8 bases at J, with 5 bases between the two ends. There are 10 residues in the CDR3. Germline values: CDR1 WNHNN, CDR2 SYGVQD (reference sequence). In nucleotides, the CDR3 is TGCGCCAGCAGTGTGAGGGGCTACACCTTC. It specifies CASSVRGYTF.

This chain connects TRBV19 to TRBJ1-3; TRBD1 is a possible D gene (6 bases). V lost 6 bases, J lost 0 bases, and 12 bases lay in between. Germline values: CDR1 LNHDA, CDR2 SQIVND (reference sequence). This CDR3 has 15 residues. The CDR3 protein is CASSLGHRSGNTIYF. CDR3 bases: TGTGCCAGTAGCCTGGGACATCGCTCTGGAAACACCATATATTTT.

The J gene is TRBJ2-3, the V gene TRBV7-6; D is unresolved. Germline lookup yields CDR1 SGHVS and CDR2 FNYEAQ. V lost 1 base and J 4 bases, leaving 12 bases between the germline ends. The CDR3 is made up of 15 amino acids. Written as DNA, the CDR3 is TGTGCCAGCAGCTTAGGTACTATTCCCCCAGATACGCAGTATTTT. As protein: CASSLGTIPPDTQYF. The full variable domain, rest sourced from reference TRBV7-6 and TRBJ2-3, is GAGVSQSPRYKVTKRGQDVALRCDPISGHVSLYWYRQALGQGPEFLTYFNYEAQQDKSGLPNDRFSAERPEGSISTLTIQRTEQRDSAMYRCASSLGTIPPDTQYFGPGTRLTVL.

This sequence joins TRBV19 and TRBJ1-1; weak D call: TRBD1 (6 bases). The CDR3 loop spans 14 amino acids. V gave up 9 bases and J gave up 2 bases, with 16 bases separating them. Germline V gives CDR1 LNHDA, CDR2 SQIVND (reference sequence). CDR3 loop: CASRPDRSNTEAFF. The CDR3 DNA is TGTGCCAGCCGTCCGGACAGATCTAACACTGAAGCTTTCTTT.

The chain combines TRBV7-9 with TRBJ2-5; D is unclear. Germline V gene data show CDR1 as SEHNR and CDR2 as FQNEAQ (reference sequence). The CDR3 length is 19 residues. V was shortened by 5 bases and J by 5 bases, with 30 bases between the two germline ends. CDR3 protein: CASSPGVRSELRVEETQYF. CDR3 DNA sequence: TGTGCCAGCAGCCCTGGGGTTCGGAGCGAGCTTAGGGTAGAGGAGACCCAGTACTTC.

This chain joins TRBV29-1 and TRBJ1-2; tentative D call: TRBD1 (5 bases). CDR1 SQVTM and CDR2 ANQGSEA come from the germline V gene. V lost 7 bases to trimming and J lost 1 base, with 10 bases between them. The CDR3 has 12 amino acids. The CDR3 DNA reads TGCAGCGCGGGGGGGAGTAACTATGGCTACACCTTC. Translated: CSAGGSNYGYTF.

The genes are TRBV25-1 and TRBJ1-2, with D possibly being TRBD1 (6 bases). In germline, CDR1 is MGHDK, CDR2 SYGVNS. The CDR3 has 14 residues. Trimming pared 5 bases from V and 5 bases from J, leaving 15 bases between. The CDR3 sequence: CASSQQGSPYGYTF. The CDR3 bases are TGTGCCAGCAGTCAACAGGGATCTCCATATGGCTACACCTTC.

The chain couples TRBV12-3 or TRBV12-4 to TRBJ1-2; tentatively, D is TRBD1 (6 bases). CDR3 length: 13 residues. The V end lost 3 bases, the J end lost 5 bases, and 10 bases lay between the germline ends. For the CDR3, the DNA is TGTGCCAGCAGTTTTTCCAGGGGTTATGGCTACACCTTC. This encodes CASSFSRGYGYTF.

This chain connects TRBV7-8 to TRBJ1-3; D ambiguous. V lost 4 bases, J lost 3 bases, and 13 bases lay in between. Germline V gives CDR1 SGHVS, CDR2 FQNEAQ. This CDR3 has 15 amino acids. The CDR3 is CASSSRTGSGNTIYF. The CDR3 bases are TGTGCCAGCAGCTCCAGGACCGGGAGTGGAAACACCATATATTTT.